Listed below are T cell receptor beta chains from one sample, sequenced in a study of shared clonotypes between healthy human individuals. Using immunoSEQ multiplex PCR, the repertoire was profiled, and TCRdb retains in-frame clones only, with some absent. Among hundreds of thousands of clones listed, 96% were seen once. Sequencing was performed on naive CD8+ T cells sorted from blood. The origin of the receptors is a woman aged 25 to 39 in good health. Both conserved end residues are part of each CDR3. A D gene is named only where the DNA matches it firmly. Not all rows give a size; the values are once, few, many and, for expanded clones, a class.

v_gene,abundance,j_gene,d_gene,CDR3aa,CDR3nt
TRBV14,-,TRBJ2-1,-,CASSQESGRHHHNEQFF,TGTGCCAGCAGCCAAGAATCGGGCCGGCACCACCACAATGAGCAGTTCTTC
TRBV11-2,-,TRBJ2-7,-,CASSSDLPYEQYF,TGTGCCAGCAGCTCCGACCTCCCCTACGAGCAGTACTTC
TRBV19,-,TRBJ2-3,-,CASSMGRDTDTQYF,TGTGCCAGTAGTATGGGTAGGGACACAGATACGCAGTATTTT
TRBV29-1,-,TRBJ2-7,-,CSVEDGTYEQYF,TGCAGCGTTGAAGATGGTACCTACGAGCAGTACTTC
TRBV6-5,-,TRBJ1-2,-,CASMTENYGYTF,TGTGCCAGCATGACAGAAAATTATGGCTACACCTTC
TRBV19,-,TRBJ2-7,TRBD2,CASSTGLAVDYEQYF,TGTGCCAGTAGTACCGGACTAGCGGTGGACTACGAGCAGTACTTC
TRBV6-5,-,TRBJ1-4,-,CASSPGPSNEKLFF,TGTGCCAGCAGTCCCGGGCCGTCTAATGAAAAACTGTTTTTT
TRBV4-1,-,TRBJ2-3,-,CASSQILASTDTQYF,TGCGCCAGCAGCCAAATCCTAGCTAGCACAGATACGCAGTATTTT
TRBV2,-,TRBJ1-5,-,CASSEAHRGNQPQHF,TGTGCCAGCAGTGAAGCTCACAGGGGCAATCAGCCCCAGCATTTT
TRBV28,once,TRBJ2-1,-,CASSLLGGIGYNEQFF,TGTGCCAGCAGTTTATTAGGCGGGATCGGCTACAATGAGCAGTTCTTC
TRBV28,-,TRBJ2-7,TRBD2,CASSLGEGLSYEQYF,TGTGCCAGCAGTTTAGGGGAGGGACTCTCCTACGAGCAGTACTTC
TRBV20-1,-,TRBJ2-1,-,CSASSPPRGFF,TGCAGTGCTAGCTCTCCGCCAAGGGGTTTCTTC
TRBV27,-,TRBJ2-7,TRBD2,CASSLGAGGPGEQYF,TGTGCCAGCAGTTTAGGGGCGGGAGGGCCGGGCGAGCAGTACTTC
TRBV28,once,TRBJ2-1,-,CASSPTGAGANNEQFF,TGTGCCAGCAGCCCTACGGGGGCGGGAGCCAACAATGAGCAGTTCTTC
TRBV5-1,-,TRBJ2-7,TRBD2,CASSLEAGGYEQYF,TGCGCCAGCAGCTTGGAAGCGGGGGGCTACGAGCAGTACTTC
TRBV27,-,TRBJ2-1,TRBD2,CASSSGTSGAYNEQFF,TGTGCCAGCAGTTCGGGAACTAGCGGGGCTTACAATGAGCAGTTCTTC
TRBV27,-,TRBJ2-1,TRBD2,CASSLGGRPNNEQFF,TGTGCCAGCAGTTTGGGCGGGAGGCCCAACAATGAGCAGTTCTTC
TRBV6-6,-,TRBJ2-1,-,CASSYSWGGNEQFF,TGTGCCAGCAGTTACTCGTGGGGCGGCAATGAGCAGTTCTTC
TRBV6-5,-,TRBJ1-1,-,CASSETGTEAFF,TGTGCCAGCAGTGAAACCGGCACTGAAGCTTTCTTT
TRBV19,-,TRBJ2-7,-,CASGPSYEQYF,TGTGCCAGTGGGCCCTCATACGAGCAGTACTTC
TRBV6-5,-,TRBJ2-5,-,CASSSASGEGGETQYF,TGTGCCAGCAGTTCGGCCTCAGGGGAAGGTGGAGAGACCCAGTACTTC
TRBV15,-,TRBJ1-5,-,CATSRDGSTSNQPQHF,TGTGCCACCAGCAGAGATGGGTCAACTAGCAATCAGCCCCAGCATTTT
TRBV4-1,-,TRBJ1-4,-,CASSPAGMANEKLFF,TGCGCCAGCAGCCCCGCCGGGATGGCTAATGAAAAACTGTTTTTT
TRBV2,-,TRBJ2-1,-,CASSEGLVYNEQFF,TGTGCCAGCAGTGAGGGGCTAGTCTACAATGAGCAGTTCTTC
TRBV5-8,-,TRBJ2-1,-,CASSLGWSSNEQFF,TGTGCCAGCAGCTTGGGGTGGAGTTCAAATGAGCAGTTCTTC
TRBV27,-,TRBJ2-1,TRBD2,CASRTSGPLNEQFF,TGTGCCAGCAGGACTAGCGGCCCCCTCAATGAGCAGTTCTTC
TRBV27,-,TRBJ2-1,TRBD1,CASRAGTGDEQFF,TGTGCCAGCCGCGCCGGGACAGGGGATGAGCAGTTCTTC
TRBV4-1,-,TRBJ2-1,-,CASSPREGAYNEQFF,TGCGCCAGCAGCCCCAGGGAGGGGGCCTACAATGAGCAGTTCTTC
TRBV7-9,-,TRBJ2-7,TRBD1,CASSYRDSESYEQYF,TGTGCCAGCAGCTATAGGGACAGCGAATCCTACGAGCAGTACTTC
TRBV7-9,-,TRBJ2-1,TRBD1,CASSSSTGQGTSYNEQFF,TGTGCCAGCAGCTCGAGCACCGGACAGGGGACCTCCTACAATGAGCAGTTCTTC
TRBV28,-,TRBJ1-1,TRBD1,CASSFRGRRNTEAFF,TGTGCCAGCAGTTTTAGGGGGCGTAGGAATACTGAAGCTTTCTTT
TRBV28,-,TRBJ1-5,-,CASKMYSNQPQHF,TGTGCCAGTAAGATGTATAGCAATCAGCCCCAGCATTTT
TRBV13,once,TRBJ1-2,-,CASSLSTNYGYTF,TGTGCCAGCAGCTTATCCACTAACTATGGCTACACCTTC
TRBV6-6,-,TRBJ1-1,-,CASSYTQGMTEAFF,TGTGCCAGCAGTTACACGCAGGGGATGACTGAAGCTTTCTTT
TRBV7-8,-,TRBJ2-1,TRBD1,CASSVGDDRDNEQFF,TGTGCCAGCAGCGTAGGAGATGACAGGGACAATGAGCAGTTCTTC
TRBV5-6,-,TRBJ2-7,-,CASSLLSRGPYEQYF,TGTGCCAGCAGCTTGCTGTCGCGCGGGCCCTACGAGCAGTACTTC
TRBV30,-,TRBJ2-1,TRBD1,CAWSTGAGEQFF,TGTGCCTGGTCCACAGGGGCAGGGGAGCAGTTCTTC
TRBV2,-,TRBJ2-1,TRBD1,CASSEAPGQGVYYYNEQFF,TGTGCCAGCAGTGAAGCTCCGGGACAGGGGGTCTACTACTACAATGAGCAGTTCTTC
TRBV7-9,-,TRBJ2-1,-,CASSLVAGPREQFF,TGTGCCAGCAGCTTAGTGGCGGGGCCTCGGGAGCAGTTCTTC
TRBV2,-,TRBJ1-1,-,CASSELPTAMNTEAFF,TGTGCCAGCAGTGAATTGCCCACAGCTATGAACACTGAAGCTTTCTTT
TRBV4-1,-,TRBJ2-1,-,CASSQVGLLEQFF,TGCGCCAGCAGCCAAGTGGGACTCCTTGAGCAGTTCTTC
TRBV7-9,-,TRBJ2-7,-,CASSPSESGKTYEQYF,TGTGCCAGCAGCCCTAGTGAAAGCGGAAAAACCTACGAGCAGTACTTC
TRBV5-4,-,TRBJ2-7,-,CASRPGTDSYEQYF,TGTGCCAGCAGGCCCGGGACCGACTCCTACGAGCAGTACTTC
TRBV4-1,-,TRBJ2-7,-,CASSQGIGTTYEQYF,TGCGCCAGCAGCCAGGGCATAGGGACCACCTACGAGCAGTACTTC
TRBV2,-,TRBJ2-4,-,CASSGVVLAAKNIQYF,TGTGCCAGCAGCGGCGTTGTCTTAGCGGCAAAAAACATTCAGTACTTC
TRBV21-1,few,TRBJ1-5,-,CASSINKGTPRYQPQHF,TGTGCCAGCAGCATAAATAAGGGGACTCCACGGTATCAGCCCCAGCATTTT
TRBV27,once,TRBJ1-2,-,CASSLSFTYSNYGYTF,TGTGCCAGCAGTTTATCGTTTACGTATTCCAACTATGGCTACACCTTC